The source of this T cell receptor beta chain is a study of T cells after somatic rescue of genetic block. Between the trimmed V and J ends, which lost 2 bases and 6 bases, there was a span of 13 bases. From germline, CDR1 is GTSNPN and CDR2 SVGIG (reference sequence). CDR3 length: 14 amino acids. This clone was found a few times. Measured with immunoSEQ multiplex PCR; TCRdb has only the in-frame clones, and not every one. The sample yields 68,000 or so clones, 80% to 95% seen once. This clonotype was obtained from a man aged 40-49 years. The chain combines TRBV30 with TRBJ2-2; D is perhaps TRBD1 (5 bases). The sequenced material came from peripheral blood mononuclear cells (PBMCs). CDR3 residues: CAWSQGIVAGELFF. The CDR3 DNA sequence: TGTGCCTGGAGTCAGGGTATAGTTGCCGGGGAGCTGTTTTTT.